One sample yielded the 16 T cell receptor beta chains listed below, sequenced in a study of cytomegalovirus exposure and HLA in healthy donors. The assay was immunoSEQ multiplex PCR, and TCRdb's table has in-frame clones only and misses some. Of around 130,000 clones detected, 88% appear once; the ten largest clones hold around 1.5%. The specimen was PBMCs. The source of these receptors is a man between 25 and 39 years old in good health and CMV-seronegative.

The V gene is TRBV4-3, the J gene TRBJ2-1; tentatively, D is TRBD1 (6 bases). This CDR3 spans 15 amino acids. The V end was cut by 1 base, the J end by 4 bases, with 11 bases between. Looked up from germline, CDR1 is LGHNA and CDR2 is YSLEER. The CDR3 reads CASSQGAGAYNEQFF. DNA of the CDR3: TGCGCCAGCAGCCAAGGCGCAGGGGCGTACAATGAGCAGTTCTTC.

The chain links TRBV27 to TRBJ2-7; a weak D match, TRBD2 (6 bases). CDR1 is MNHEY and CDR2 is SMNVEV in the germline V gene (reference sequence). Trimming left V 4 bases short and J 0 bases short, with 7 bases between. This CDR3 has 13 residues. CDR3 sequence reads: CASSSRGSYEQYF. In DNA form, the CDR3 reads TGTGCCAGCAGTTCGCGGGGCTCCTACGAGCAGTACTTC.

The chain couples TRBV19 to TRBJ2-3; 11 bases fit TRBD1. After removal of 4 bases from V and 5 bases from J, the junction contained 5 bases not matched to a gene. Germline-derived CDR1 and CDR2 are LNHDA and SQIVND (reference sequence). This CDR3 region has 15 residues. CDR3 in amino acids: CASSTWTGGIDTQYF. For the CDR3, the DNA is TGTGCCAGTAGTACCTGGACAGGGGGCATAGATACGCAGTATTTT.

V and J are TRBV30 and TRBJ1-1; the D is unclear. V gave up 2 bases and J gave up 8 bases, with 9 bases separating them. This CDR3 comprises 11 residues. CDR1 and CDR2 (germline): GTSNPN, SVGIG (reference sequence). As DNA, the CDR3 is TGTGCCTGGAGTCCTACTCGGGAAGCTTTCTTT. Protein sequence: CAWSPTREAFF.

The V gene is TRBV30, the J gene TRBJ2-5, with a possible D match to TRBD1 (5 bases). Trimming pared 2 bases from V and 5 bases from J, leaving 12 bases between. The CDR3 covers 13 residues. Looked up from germline, CDR1 is GTSNPN and CDR2 is SVGIG (reference sequence). The CDR3 region has the DNA TGTGCCTGGAGTATCAGGGCGAGGGAGACCCAGTACTTC. Amino acid sequence: CAWSIRARETQYF. Filled out from reference TRBV30 and TRBJ2-5, the complete variable domain reads SQTIHQWPATLVQPVGSPLSLECTVEGTSNPNLYWYRQAAGRGLQLLFYSVGIGQISSEVPQNLSASRPQDRQFILSSKKLLLSDSGFYLCAWSIRARETQYFGPGTRLLVL.

The CDR3 protein is CSALFYGTQYF. The CDR3 DNA reads as TGCAGCGCACTCTTCTATGGGACTCAGTACTTC. This chain connects TRBV29-1 to TRBJ2-7, with D perhaps matching TRBD2 (6 bases). The V end was cut by 7 bases, the J end by 10 bases, with 17 bases between. This CDR3 has 11 amino acids. Germline-derived CDR1 and CDR2 are SQVTM and ANQGSEA.

V and J are TRBV15 and TRBJ2-7; D is unresolved. Trimming removed 1 base from V and 3 bases from J, with 19 bases in between. CDR3 length: 17 residues. The germline V gene encodes CDR1 LNHNV and CDR2 YYDKDF (reference sequence). For the CDR3, the DNA is TGTGCCACCAGCAGAGTGATTACCCCAAGTCCGGTCTACGAGCAGTACTTC. This sequence encodes CATSRVITPSPVYEQYF. The full variable domain, its missing parts supplied by reference TRBV15 and TRBJ2-7, is DAMVIQNPRYQVTQFGKPVTLSCSQTLNHNVMYWYQQKSSQAPKLLFHYYDKDFNNEADTPDNFQSRRPNTSFCFLDIRSPGLGDTAMYLCATSRVITPSPVYEQYFGPGTRLTVT.

This chain links TRBV7-9 with TRBJ1-2; 7 bases match TRBD1. Unmatched junction bases numbered 5, after V lost 5 bases and J lost 5 bases. This CDR3 has 13 residues. Germline V CDR1 and CDR2: SEHNR, FQNEAQ (reference sequence). This chain's CDR3 is CASSHTGEYGYTF. CDR3 in DNA: TGTGCCAGCAGCCATACAGGGGAGTATGGCTACACCTTC.

This clone appeared a few times. The chain is built from TRBV30 and TRBJ1-2; D unclear. V lost 0 bases and J lost 1, with 12 bases in between. CDR1 is GTSNPN, CDR2 SVGIG, per germline (reference sequence). The CDR3 has 15 residues. The CDR3 here is CAWSVRGSGNYGYTF. The CDR3 nucleotides are TGTGCCTGGAGTGTACGAGGGAGCGGTAACTATGGCTACACCTTC.

J is TRBJ1-6 and V is TRBV6-5; possible D gene TRBD1, 5 bases. V was clipped by 7 bases and J by 7 bases, with 14 bases between them. There are 14 residues in the CDR3. CDR1 MNHEY and CDR2 SVGAGI come from the germline V gene. CDR3 amino acids: CASNNGGGNSPLHF. The CDR3 DNA sequence: TGTGCCAGCAATAACGGGGGGGGGAATTCACCCCTCCACTTT.

V is TRBV11-2 and J is TRBJ2-5; maybe TRBD2 (5 bases). Trimming left V 5 bases short and J 5 bases short, with 18 bases between. The CDR3 is 15 amino acids. Looked up from germline, CDR1 is SGHAT and CDR2 is FQNNGV. This CDR3 is CASSRRLKAAETQYF. The DNA for the CDR3 is TGTGCCAGCAGCCGTCGACTGAAAGCGGCCGAGACCCAGTACTTC.

This clone occurred a few times. The J gene is TRBJ2-1, the V gene TRBV5-1; D remains ambiguous. V lost 4 bases and J lost 9, with 14 bases in between. CDR3 length: 13 residues. Germline V gene sequence: CDR1 SGHRS, CDR2 YFSETQ. The CDR3 DNA reads TGCGCCAGCAGCATGCTAGGTTCACCTGAGCAGTTCTTC. Amino acids: CASSMLGSPEQFF.

The chain has TRBV18 and TRBJ2-1; 13 positions agree with TRBD2. This CDR3 comprises 17 residues. Germline loops: CDR1 KGHSH, CDR2 LQKENI. J gave up 3 bases and V 2 bases, and 4 bases lay outside the gene matches. The CDR3 is CASSPGTSGNNYNEQFF. CDR3 DNA: TGTGCCAGCTCACCAGGGACTAGCGGGAACAACTACAATGAGCAGTTCTTC.

This rearrangement joins TRBV6-1 to TRBJ1-1; no clear D gene. CDR3 length: 14 amino acids. V lost 8 bases, J lost 0 bases, and 13 bases lay in between. Germline loops: CDR1 MNHNS, CDR2 SASEGT. CDR3 DNA sequence: TGTGCCAGCGTCCAGGCCCCCATGAACACTGAAGCTTTCTTT. Its translation: CASVQAPMNTEAFF.

The chain uses TRBV10-2 and TRBJ2-1; 7 bases fit TRBD2. Losses at the gene ends were 5 bases for V and 4 bases for J; bases not matched to a gene: 2. The CDR3 runs to 13 residues. Germline-derived CDR1 and CDR2 are WSHSY and SAAADI. CDR3 sequence reads: CASSLAVYNEQFF. DNA of the CDR3: TGCGCCAGCAGTCTAGCGGTTTACAATGAGCAGTTCTTC.

The chain couples TRBV27 to TRBJ2-1, with TRBD2 matching over 9 bases. Germline V gives CDR1 MNHEY, CDR2 SMNVEV (reference sequence). The V gene end was trimmed by 4 bases and the J gene end by 10 bases; junction bases not matched to a gene: 5. CDR3 size: 13 residues. CDR3 residues: CASSSAGGLEQFF. The CDR3 bases are TGTGCCAGCAGTTCGGCGGGAGGGCTGGAGCAGTTCTTC.